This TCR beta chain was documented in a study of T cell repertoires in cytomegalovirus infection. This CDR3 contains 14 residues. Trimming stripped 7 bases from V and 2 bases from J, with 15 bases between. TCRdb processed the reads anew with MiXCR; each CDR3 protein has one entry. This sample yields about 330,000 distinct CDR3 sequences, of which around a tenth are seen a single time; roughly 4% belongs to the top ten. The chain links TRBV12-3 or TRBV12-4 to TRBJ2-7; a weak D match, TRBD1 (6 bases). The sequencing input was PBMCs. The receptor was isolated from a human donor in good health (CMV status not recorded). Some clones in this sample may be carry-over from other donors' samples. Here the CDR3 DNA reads TGTGCCAGCACTCTACAGGGTTCTGCCTACGAGCAGTACTTC. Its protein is CASTLQGSAYEQYF.